The clone carrying this TCR beta chain was seen only a few times. This sample was taken from a study of T cell responses to AZD1222 COVID-19 vaccine. Method: immunoSEQ multiplex PCR; TCRdb's copy keeps in-frame clones and lacks some. This table has some 130,000 clones, 85% to 90% appearing once. Germline V gives CDR1 SGHTA, CDR2 FQGTGA. CDR3 length: 16 amino acids. Trimming shortened V by 1 base and J by 0 bases, and 10 bases separated the two germline ends. V usage is TRBV7-3 and J usage is TRBJ2-1; D is tentatively TRBD1 or TRBD2 (5 bases each). The starting material was peripheral blood, obtained on day 0 of AZD1222 vaccination. This clonotype was sampled from an adult in good health. CDR3 sequence: CASSLNAGSSYNEQFF. CDR3 DNA sequence: TGTGCCAGCAGCTTAAATGCAGGGAGCTCCTACAATGAGCAGTTCTTC.